A single sample gave rise to the 22 T cell receptor beta chains below, sequenced in a study of shared T cell receptors in the human thymus. Measured with immunoSEQ multiplex PCR; TCRdb has only the in-frame clones, and not every one. The table records about 540,000 clones, around 82% of them present only once. This sample also belongs to another study, concerning human thymus T cells.

Material for sequencing was thymocytes. Source of these receptors: a boy younger than two with a congenital heart defect.

This clone was observed a handful of times. The chain employs TRBV12-5 and TRBJ2-1; D possibly corresponds to TRBD1 (8 bases). Germline V gene lookup returns CDR1 LGHNT and CDR2 FRNRAP. The CDR3 is 16 amino acids. V lost 1 base to trimming and J lost 5 bases, with 15 bases between them. DNA for the CDR3: TGTGCTAGTGGTTTGGGACAGGGGAGCGGGAACAATGAGCAGTTCTTC. Translation: CASGLGQGSGNNEQFF.

As to this clone: The same CDR3 is also encoded by other DNA sequences in this sample. The genes are TRBV7-8 and TRBJ2-3; TRBD2 matches 8 bases. The CDR3 runs 18 residues. Trimming took 1 base from V and 3 from J; bases not matched to a gene: 12. Germline assignment: CDR1 SGHVS and CDR2 FQNEAQ. CDR3 coding DNA: TGTGCCAGCAGCTTAGTGTGGCTGGCGGGGGGAAGTACAGATACGCAGTATTTT. This encodes CASSLVWLAGGSTDTQYF.

The rearrangement uses TRBV7-2 and TRBJ2-1; perhaps TRBD2 as D (5 bases). The germline V gene encodes CDR1 SGHTA and CDR2 FQGNSA. The CDR3 is made up of 14 amino acids. The V end was cut by 1 base, the J end by 8 bases, with 12 bases between. This chain's CDR3 is CASSLERAWDEQFF. CDR3 nucleotides: TGTGCCAGCAGCTTAGAGAGGGCTTGGGATGAGCAGTTCTTC. The entire variable domain, with the rest obtained from reference TRBV7-2 and TRBJ2-1, is as follows: GAGVSQSPSNKVTEKGKDVELRCDPISGHTALYWYRQSLGQGLEFLIYFQGNSAPDKSGLPSDRFSAERTGGSVSTLTIQRTQQEDSAVYLCASSLERAWDEQFFGPGTRLTVL.

This chain joins TRBV19 and TRBJ1-5; TRBD1 matches 7 bases. Germline V gene data show CDR1 as LNHDA and CDR2 as SQIVND (reference sequence). Trimming at V came to 4 bases and at J to 3 bases, leaving 15 bases not matched to a gene. The CDR3 is 18 residues long. The CDR3 loop is CASSTPRQGVFDNQPQHF. The CDR3 DNA sequence: TGTGCCAGTAGTACCCCCCGGCAGGGGGTCTTCGACAATCAGCCCCAGCATTTT. Based on the CDR3 plus reference TRBV19 and TRBJ1-5, the full variable domain is DGGITQSPKYLFRKEGQNVTLSCEQNLNHDAMYWYRQDPGQGLRLIYYSQIVNDFQKGDIAEGYSVSREKKESFPLTVTSAQKNPTAFYLCASSTPRQGVFDNQPQHFGDGTRLSIL.

The gene calls are TRBV6-1 and TRBJ1-5, with D possibly matching TRBD1 (5 bases). Trimming left V 7 bases short and J 6 bases short, with 16 bases between. Germline values: CDR1 MNHNS, CDR2 SASEGT. The CDR3 extends over 14 amino acids. In DNA, the CDR3 is TGTGCCAGCATCTCCAAAAGGGGCGGTCAGCCCCAGCATTTT. As protein: CASISKRGGQPQHF.

This clone was observed a few times. This chain links TRBV6-1 with TRBJ2-7; D gene ambiguous. V lost 2 bases and J lost 6, with 5 bases in between. Germline values: CDR1 MNHNS, CDR2 SASEGT. The CDR3 runs 11 residues. The CDR3 DNA reads as TGTGCCAGCAGTGAAAGTAGCGAGCAGTACTTC. Translated: CASSESSEQYF.

The rearrangement links TRBV14 to TRBJ2-3; TRBD2 agrees at 10 bases. Germline V gene lookup returns CDR1 SGHDN and CDR2 FVKESK. The CDR3 runs to 16 residues. After removal of 3 bases from V and 3 bases from J, the junction contained 6 bases not matched to a gene. CDR3 sequence (DNA): TGTGCCAGCAGCCAGGTTATTAGCGGGAGGACAGATACGCAGTATTTT. It translates to CASSQVISGRTDTQYF. The full variable domain, rest sourced from reference TRBV14 and TRBJ2-3, is EAGVTQFPSHSVIEKGQTVTLRCDPISGHDNLYWYRRVMGKEIKFLLHFVKESKQDESGMPNNRFLAERTGGTYSTLKVQPAELEDSGVYFCASSQVISGRTDTQYFGPGTRLTVL.

The genes are TRBV11-3 and TRBJ1-2, with D possibly being TRBD1 (6 bases). Germline assignment: CDR1 SGHNT and CDR2 YENEEA. This CDR3 spans 15 amino acids. V gave up 5 bases and J gave up 0 bases, with 13 bases separating them. The CDR3 nucleotides read TGTGCCAGCAGCCCAGGGGCCCAAACTAACTATGGCTACACCTTC. Its translation: CASSPGAQTNYGYTF.

This CDR3 reads CASSLAGGVKADTQYF. The CDR3 DNA is TGTGCCAGCAGCTTAGCGGGCGGGGTCAAAGCAGATACGCAGTATTTT. This sequence joins TRBV7-6 and TRBJ2-3; D possibly corresponds to TRBD2 (6 bases). The CDR3 is made up of 16 amino acids. From germline, CDR1 is SGHVS and CDR2 FNYEAQ. V lost 0 bases and J lost 4, with 14 bases in between.

V is TRBV5-6 and J is TRBJ2-1; 8 bases align to TRBD2. CDR3 length: 15 amino acids. CDR1 and CDR2 (germline): SGHDT, YYEEEE. J was trimmed by 10 bases and V by 0 bases; bases with no gene match: 9. The CDR3 is CASSLVAGGFGEQFF. The CDR3 nucleotides are TGTGCCAGCAGCTTGGTCGCGGGGGGATTCGGGGAGCAGTTCTTC.

This clone has only a few counts. The chain is built from TRBV7-9 and TRBJ2-7; D gene ambiguous. Trimming shortened V by 8 bases and J by 5 bases, and 19 bases separated the two germline ends. CDR1 and CDR2 (germline): SEHNR, FQNEAQ (reference sequence). This CDR3 is 14 amino acids long. The CDR3 nucleotides are TGTGCCAGCGGAGCCCCATCCCAAGTCCACGAGCAGTACTTC. Translating it yields CASGAPSQVHEQYF.

The chain employs TRBV4-1 and TRBJ2-5; D is possibly TRBD2 (5 bases). Germline assignment: CDR1 MGHRA and CDR2 YSYEKL. Deletions cut 2 bases from V and 2 bases from J, with 9 bases between. There are 14 residues in the CDR3. The CDR3 DNA reads as TGCGCCAGCAGCCAACGGGAAACTCAAGAGACCCAGTACTTC. Protein product: CASSQRETQETQYF.

This clone was detected only a few times. This chain links TRBV7-8 with TRBJ2-7; 9 bases align to TRBD2. The CDR3 length is 15 residues. J lost 0 bases, V lost 3 bases, and 3 bases had no gene match. CDR1 and CDR2 (germline): SGHVS, FQNEAQ. In DNA form, the CDR3 reads TGTGCCAGCAGCTTCAGACTAGCGGACTCCTACGAGCAGTACTTC. Translating gives CASSFRLADSYEQYF.

This clone was seen only a few times. This chain connects TRBV28 to TRBJ2-7; D call uncertain. The CDR3 is 13 residues long. Trimming took off 2 bases at V and 3 bases at J, with 8 bases between the two ends. Per the germline V gene, CDR1 is MDHEN and CDR2 is SYDVKM. The CDR3 DNA follows: TGTGCCAGCAGTTTAAGACTGAACTACGAGCAGTACTTC. Protein sequence: CASSLRLNYEQYF.

The chain combines TRBV9 with TRBJ2-1; 16 nucleotides agree with TRBD2. CDR3 length equals 15 residues. V shed 2 bases, J shed 14 bases, and the junction held 7 bases outside the gene matches. Germline assignment: CDR1 SGDLS and CDR2 YYNGEE. The CDR3 DNA is TGTGCCAGCAGCGTCGGGACTAGCGGGAGGGCCAGGAAGTTCTTC. It encodes CASSVGTSGRARKFF.

V and J are TRBV5-1 and TRBJ2-4; 15 nucleotides agree with TRBD2. V shed 4 bases, J shed 1 base, and the junction held 6 bases outside the gene matches. The CDR3 is 18 amino acids. Germline loops: CDR1 SGHRS, CDR2 YFSETQ. The CDR3 DNA follows: TGCGCCAGCAGCGGACTAGCGGGAGGGCCATGGGCCAAAAACATTCAGTACTTC. It translates to CASSGLAGGPWAKNIQYF.

In its sample, this clone was seen a few times. This chain links TRBV7-2 with TRBJ2-7; tentatively, D is TRBD2 (6 bases). Trimming stripped 0 bases from V and 1 base from J, with 22 bases between. The CDR3 is 19 amino acids. CDR1 SGHTA and CDR2 FQGNSA come from the germline V gene. CDR3 sequence: CASSLAHVGLGGESYEQYF. CDR3 coding DNA: TGTGCCAGCAGCTTAGCTCATGTGGGCTTGGGAGGTGAATCCTACGAGCAGTACTTC.

The chain links TRBV18 to TRBJ1-1, with D hard to call. V was cut by 2 bases and J by 7 bases, with 11 bases left in between. This CDR3 region has 13 residues. Germline V gene data show CDR1 as KGHSH and CDR2 as LQKENI. CDR3 amino acids: CASSPRHAVEAFF. In nucleotides, the CDR3 is TGTGCCAGCTCACCAAGGCATGCGGTTGAAGCTTTCTTT.

The chain combines TRBV9 with TRBJ2-5; D is perhaps TRBD2 (6 bases). The J call may be in error: the DNA end matches TRBJ2-7 better. The CDR3 loop spans 17 amino acids. Germline values: CDR1 SGDLS, CDR2 YYNGEE. The CDR3 here is CASSPEVDGTFRVEQYF. CDR3 bases: TGTGCCAGCAGCCCCGAGGTGGACGGGACTTTTCGTGTCGAGCAGTACTTC.

This chain uses TRBV9 with TRBJ2-3; 7 bases match TRBD2. V lost 0 bases and J lost 4; bases outside the gene matches: 11. Germline CDR1 reads SGDLS; CDR2 reads YYNGEE. The CDR3 consists of 17 residues. CDR3 residues: CASSVGLAVGGPDTQYF. The CDR3 nucleotides are TGTGCCAGCAGCGTAGGGCTAGCGGTAGGAGGGCCAGATACGCAGTATTTT.

This rearrangement joins TRBV14 to TRBJ2-7; D possibly corresponds to TRBD1 (5 bases). Germline V gene data show CDR1 as SGHDN and CDR2 as FVKESK. The ends were cut back, 4 bases at V and 5 bases at J, with 15 bases in the middle. This CDR3 comprises 14 residues. The CDR3 loop is CASSLDKGSHEQYF. For the CDR3, the DNA is TGTGCCAGCAGCCTGGACAAGGGGTCCCACGAGCAGTACTTC.

This chain uses TRBV29-1 with TRBJ2-5; 8 bases are a match to TRBD2. Unmatched junction bases numbered 5, after V lost 3 bases and J lost 2 bases. Germline assignment: CDR1 SQVTM and CDR2 ANQGSEA. This CDR3 has 14 residues. CDR3 in amino acids: CSVDVAGIQETQYF. In nucleotides, the CDR3 is TGCAGCGTTGACGTAGCGGGAATTCAAGAGACCCAGTACTTC.